The clone carrying this T cell receptor beta chain was observed many times. Its target is not known. CDR1 DFQATT and CDR2 SNEGSKA come from the germline V gene (reference sequence). This CDR3 has 15 amino acids. Trimming removed 5 bases from V and 0 bases from J; junction bases left unmatched: 6. TCRdb re-called the 5' RACE reads with MiXCR, one entry per CDR3 protein. The data show under 450,000 distinct CDR3 sequences, under 20% seen once. This entry belongs to a study of identical twins. Findings and limits, study-wide: Cord blood beta clonotypes that were abundant carried fewer insertions, and memory repertoires showed no such trend.

The chain employs TRBV20-1 and TRBJ2-2; 7 bases agree with TRBD2. Sequencing used naive T cells sorted from blood. This TCR came from a man aged 45-65 years in good health. This CDR3 is CSAVNSGPNTGELFF. As DNA, the CDR3 is TGCAGTGCTGTCAATAGCGGGCCGAACACCGGGGAGCTGTTTTTT.